The sequence of this TCR beta chain was determined in a study of T cells after yellow fever vaccination. The study, taken as a whole, reports: It was a small share of clonotypes that appeared in both CD4 and CD8 compartments. In post-booster samples, most primary-vaccination clones reappeared (approximately 97% CD4, around 87% CD8).

Researchers made TCR cDNA using 5'RACE template switching, and this step added a universal primer site and UMIs. TCRdb fed the 5' RACE reads into MiXCR, producing one record per CDR3 protein. The table includes 100,000 to 150,000 distinct CDR3 sequences, about 7% detected once. Germline lookup yields CDR1 DFQATT and CDR2 SNEGSKA (reference sequence). Trimming stripped 2 bases from V and 7 bases from J, with 6 bases between. This CDR3 has 12 amino acids. The table lists this clonotype with a few counts. Its antigen is still unknown. The sequence was obtained from a man in his late teens or twenties who received the YFV17D yellow fever vaccine. The chain employs TRBV20-1 and TRBJ1-6, with unresolved D. The sequencing used CD4+ T cells sorted from PBMCs, collected more than 40 days after the first yellow fever vaccination. The CDR3 sequence: CSARLTNSPLHF. CDR3 nucleotide sequence: TGCAGTGCTAGACTCACAAATTCACCCCTCCACTTT.